This T cell receptor beta chain was obtained from a study of blood T cell repertoires in COVID-19. Whole-study context: The samples span acute and convalescent COVID-19 from the United States, Italy and Spain. In each case, the material was cDNA or gDNA derived from T cells, B-cell-depleted T cells, or PBMCs.

The ends were cut back, 4 bases at V and 7 bases at J, with 11 bases in the middle. This CDR3 region has 12 residues. The germline CDR1 and CDR2 sequences are LGHDT and YNNKEL (reference sequence). As processed by the authors: Reference gene primer amplification in the assay estimated nucleated cell counts. TCRdb's table, derived via immunoSEQ multiplex PCR, lists solely in-frame clones and lacks some. V, J and clone size derive from that table, while D and trimming were established from the DNA sequence. The sample carries 130,000 to 150,000 clones, roughly 79% recorded once. This chain links TRBV3-1 (or the pseudogene TRBV3-2) with TRBJ2-7; D unclear. The sequence derives from a man aged 45 to 65 with active or convalescent COVID-19. What was sequenced was peripheral blood. CDR3 DNA: TGTGCCAGCAGCCTCTATGCTGGTGAGCAGTACTTC. This sequence encodes CASSLYAGEQYF.